A selection of T cell receptor beta chains follows, all from one sample in a study of CD8 T cells in ankylosing spondylitis. TCRdb itself ran the 5' RACE reads through MiXCR, one entry per CDR3 protein. The sample lists under 950,000 distinct CDR3 sequences; about 20% were seen once. Specimen: blood, either unsorted or a sorted T cell fraction (not recorded which). These receptors were obtained from a male donor with ankylosing spondylitis. CDR3s include the opening cysteine and the closing phenylalanine or tryptophan. A D gene is named only where the DNA matches it firmly. Some rows have no size entry. The others give once, few or many, or a class for an expanded clone.

CDR3aa	CDR3nt	abundance	v_gene	j_gene	d_gene	len
CASTSIMNTEAFF	TGTGCCAGCACGTCCATAATGAACACTGAAGCTTTCTTT	.	TRBV12-3/TRBV12-4	TRBJ1-1	.	13
CASSQEGSGGELFF	TGCGCCAGCAGCCAAGAAGGATCGGGCGGGGAGCTGTTTTTT	.	TRBV4-1	TRBJ2-2	.	14
CSARDPWAGESYNEQFF	TGCAGTGCTAGGGATCCTTGGGCGGGGGAGTCCTACAATGAGCAGTTCTTC	few	TRBV20-1	TRBJ2-1	TRBD2	17
CASGGGASGLDEQFF	TGTGCCAGCGGGGGAGGGGCTAGCGGGCTCGATGAGCAGTTCTTC	few	TRBV5-8	TRBJ2-1	TRBD2	15
CASGQGLYNEQFF	TGTGCCAGCGGTCAAGGTCTTTACAATGAGCAGTTCTTC	.	TRBV6-1	TRBJ2-1	.	13
CASSQDVRQINSPLHF	TGTGCCAGCAGCCAAGATGTGCGACAGATTAATTCACCCCTCCACTTT	few	TRBV3-1	TRBJ1-6	.	16
CASRPTGTVKEKLFF	TGTGCCAGCAGACCTACCGGGACAGTGAAAGAAAAACTGTTTTTT	.	TRBV27	TRBJ1-4	TRBD1	15
CASSAYGGTYEQYF	TGTGCCAGCAGCGCTTACGGGGGAACCTACGAGCAGTACTTC	.	TRBV9	TRBJ2-7	.	14
CASRGDLAGGLYEQFF	TGTGCCAGCAGGGGAGACCTAGCGGGAGGGCTGTATGAGCAGTTCTTC	.	TRBV12-3/TRBV12-4	TRBJ2-1	TRBD2	16
CASRALSTDTQYF	TGCGCCAGCAGGGCGCTAAGCACAGATACGCAGTATTTT	few	TRBV5-1	TRBJ2-3	.	13
CSARDRGKMNTEAFF	TGCAGTGCTAGAGACAGGGGGAAGATGAACACTGAAGCTTTCTTT	many	TRBV20-1	TRBJ1-1	TRBD1	15
CASRSGSLYGYTF	TGCGCCAGCAGATCCGGATCCCTCTATGGCTACACCTTC	.	TRBV4-1	TRBJ1-2	.	13
CASSWGGRTYNEQFF	TGCGCCAGCAGCTGGGGGGGGCGGACGTACAATGAGCAGTTCTTC	few	TRBV5-1	TRBJ2-1	.	15
CSAQDSEAFF	TGCAGCGCTCAGGACAGTGAGGCTTTCTTT	many	TRBV29-1	TRBJ1-1	.	10
CASSSSVGTEAFF	TGTGCCAGCAGTTCGTCTGTGGGCACTGAAGCTTTCTTT	.	TRBV12-3/TRBV12-4	TRBJ1-1	.	13
CAISPGRDGDEQFF	TGTGCCATCAGTCCGGGACGGGACGGGGATGAGCAGTTCTTC	few	TRBV10-3	TRBJ2-1	.	14